Given below is one T cell receptor beta chain in context. The sample is drawn from a study of shared clonotypes between healthy human individuals. J gave up 1 base and V 1 base, and 3 bases lay outside the gene matches. From germline, CDR1 is GTSNPN and CDR2 SVGIG (reference sequence). CDR3 length equals 15 residues. Here immunoSEQ multiplex PCR was the method, and the copy in TCRdb shows in-frame clones only, minus some. The repertoire consists of some 480,000 clones, with less than 80% occurring once and the leading ten covering roughly 12%. The chain employs TRBV30 and TRBJ2-1; 8 positions agree with TRBD2. The specimen was PBMCs. This TCR derives from a woman between 40 and 55 years old in good health. Some clones in this sample may be carry-over from other donors' samples. For the CDR3, the DNA is TGTGCCTGGAGTGAGGCGGGGGGTTCCTACAATGAGCAGTTCTTC. Translated, it gives CAWSEAGGSYNEQFF.